Sequencing of this T cell receptor (beta chain) was carried out in a study of blood T cells in healthy people across ages. Study results and caveats: Higher diversity and more naive CD4+ cells were features of long-lived donors, compared to aged donors. Leaving the PBMCs unsorted stopped any conclusive comparison of naive versus antigen-experienced cells.

V dropped 3 bases and J dropped 0; count of bases not matched to a gene: 9. This CDR3 region has 18 residues. Germline CDR1 reads KGHDR; CDR2 reads SFDVKD. With a J-beta primer mix and a sample-barcoded 5' primer, a second PCR ran 7 to 11 cycles. MiXCR was run by TCRdb on the 5' RACE reads, yielding one entry per CDR3 protein. The sample includes more than 900,000 distinct CDR3 sequences, under 30% of them seen just once. This clonotype was picked up a small number of times. What it binds is unknown. These data are also associated with another study on T cells of mothers and their children. From that second work: Material was donated by three healthy Caucasian mothers and their six children. The data showed no persistent microchimeric T cell clones.

The receptor comes from a girl aged 2 to 10 in good health. The gene calls are TRBV24-1 and TRBJ2-1, with 8 bases lining up with TRBD1. The source material was blood. DNA of the CDR3: TGTGCCACCAGTGATCTTGACAGGGGTCTGAGCTCCTACAATGAGCAGTTCTTC. Translating it yields CATSDLDRGLSSYNEQFF.